This section outlines one T cell receptor beta chain sequence together with its context. The antigen remains undetermined. This specimen belongs to a study of identical twins. J was trimmed by 5 bases and V by 8 bases; bases with no gene match: 4. The V gene's germline CDR1 is MNHEY and CDR2 SVGAGI. The CDR3 consists of 13 residues. TCRdb re-called the 5' RACE reads with MiXCR, one entry per CDR3 protein. The sample carries around 1.7 million distinct CDR3 sequences, 25% to 35% recorded once. Study-wide points: Among beta out-of-frame sequences, excess sharing between twins appeared weaker.

The V and J genes are TRBV6-5 and TRBJ2-3; 10 bases agree with TRBD2. Input material: cord blood. The sequence derives from a newborn girl in good health. The CDR3 DNA is TGTGCCAGCTGTCCTAGCGGGGGAGATACGCAGTATTTT. Residues: CASCPSGGDTQYF.